This TCR beta chain derives from a study of blood T cell repertoires in COVID-19. Clones were read by immunoSEQ multiplex PCR, and TCRdb kept only the in-frame ones, dropping some. The data hold approximately 220,000 clones, with 89% observed a single time. V was pared by 7 bases and J by 5 bases, with 15 bases between. The CDR3 totals 14 residues. Germline CDR1 reads MDHEN; CDR2 reads SYDVKM. Sequencing used PBMCs or T cells enriched from blood (not recorded which). This sequence originates from a woman in her 30s with acute COVID-19. The chain employs TRBV28 and TRBJ1-5; D is ambiguous. The CDR3 here is CASKPAREDQPQHF. For the CDR3, the DNA is TGTGCCAGCAAACCCGCGAGGGAGGATCAGCCCCAGCATTTT.